This TCR beta chain was captured in a study of OX40 agonist ivuxolimab in advanced cancers. Germline V CDR1 and CDR2: SGDLS, YYNGEE. The V gene lost 5 bases and the J gene lost 0 bases, with 9 bases spanning the gap. This CDR3 is 14 amino acids long. TCRdb's copy holds only in-frame clones and misses some; the assay was immunoSEQ multiplex PCR. The sample holds 70,000 to 90,000 clones; roughly nine tenths are singletons and the top ten take 8.4%. The chain joins TRBV9 to TRBJ1-5, with D possibly TRBD1 on 5 matching bases. The receptor comes from an adult with an advanced solid tumor such as melanoma, head and neck, liver or kidney cancer. Specimen: CD4+ or CD8+ T cells sorted from blood, collected in a trial of the OX40 agonist ivuxolimab. CDR3 coding DNA: TGTGCCAGCAGTCAGGGAGATAGCAATCAGCCCCAGCATTTT. Protein sequence: CASSQGDSNQPQHF.